These T cell receptor beta chains were read from a single sample in a study of blood T cells in healthy people across ages. TCRdb reprocessed the 5' RACE reads with MiXCR, giving one entry per CDR3 protein. Of some 1 million distinct CDR3 sequences listed, 35% to 55% are singletons. The material sequenced was blood. Receptor source: a woman between 55 and 75 years old in good health. CDR3s include the opening cysteine and the closing phenylalanine or tryptophan. Where a row states a size, it is once, few, many or the class of an expanded clone; other rows omit it.

cdr3_aa,v_call,j_call,clone_size
CASTPGPGDTEAFF,TRBV7-9,TRBJ1-1,few
CSADPLGDQPQHF,TRBV20-1,TRBJ1-5,NA
CASGGGQYQETQYF,TRBV7-9,TRBJ2-5,NA
CASSLRKERYNEQYF,TRBV7-9,NA,NA
CASSHPRTSGSYEQYF,TRBV7-6,NA,NA
CATSDFRVSGNEQFF,TRBV24-1,TRBJ2-1,few
CASSPLRLTDNSPLHF,TRBV11-2,TRBJ1-6,NA
CSADPTSGGNTPHADTQYF,TRBV20-1,TRBJ2-3,NA
CASSFEGRNTEAFF,TRBV11-2,TRBJ1-1,NA
CSVGGYEGAYEQYF,TRBV29-1,TRBJ2-7,many
CATLGPGYGYTF,TRBV7-9,TRBJ1-2,NA
CASSTIPGQGGYTF,TRBV7-9,TRBJ1-2,NA
CASSPSPTSGRYNEQYF,TRBV7-7,NA,NA
CASSDRTNTEAFF,TRBV18,TRBJ1-1,once
CASRQRNEQFF,TRBV2,TRBJ2-1,once
CASSLAGDRKNSPLHF,TRBV5-1,TRBJ1-6,NA
CSARDRERTNNEQFF,TRBV20-1,TRBJ2-1,NA
CASSLVGPVRLANTGELFF,TRBV7-2,TRBJ2-2,once
CASSSSGRDIQYF,TRBV10-1,TRBJ2-4,NA
CASSLAGPVGYGYTF,TRBV5-1,TRBJ1-2,few
CASSQAAFYTQYF,TRBV3-1,TRBJ2-3,NA
CASSGQGGSTDTQYF,TRBV6-1,TRBJ2-3,many
CASSPLPGLAWDTQYF,TRBV5-4,TRBJ2-3,NA